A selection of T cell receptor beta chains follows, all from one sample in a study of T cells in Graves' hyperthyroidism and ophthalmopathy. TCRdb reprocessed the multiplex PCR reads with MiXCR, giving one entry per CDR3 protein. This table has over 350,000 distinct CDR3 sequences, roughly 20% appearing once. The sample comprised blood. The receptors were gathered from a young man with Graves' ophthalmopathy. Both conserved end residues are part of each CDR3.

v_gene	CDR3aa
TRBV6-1	CASCPGTGSTDTQYF
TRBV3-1	CASSHRSSYNEQFF
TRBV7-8	CASSREGNNSPLHF
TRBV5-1	CASSTDKHEQFF
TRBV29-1	CSVEDRGNRWIQYF
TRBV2	CASSPGLATEQFF
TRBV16	CASSQFPGDQPQHF
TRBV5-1	CASSWTGTALAGELFF
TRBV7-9	CASSRDSSGGAGGYNEQFF
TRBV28	CASSTPGDYSYEQYF
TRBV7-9	CASSPRDRGHEQYF
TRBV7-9	CASSLRTGSGNTIYF
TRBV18	CASSPLLGAREYEQFF
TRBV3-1	CASSQDAGERGYTF
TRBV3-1	CASSQEQGPDTEAFF
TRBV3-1	CASSQDRAKISPLHF
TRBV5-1	CASSFGLAADTQYF
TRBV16	CASSQSGVNTEAFF
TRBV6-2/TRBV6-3	CASSYSTREETQYF
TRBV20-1	CSARDFRTGELFF
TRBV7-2	CASSLLEGNTIYF
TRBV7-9	CASSFSSADGYTF
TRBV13	CASSFEGLGSPLHF
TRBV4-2	CASSQGTSGGADTQYF
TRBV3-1	CASSRRGQGRGYTF
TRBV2	CATIRQGMNTEAFF
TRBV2	CASSTGQGAWDTEAFF
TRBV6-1	CASSETYGFTEAFF
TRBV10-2	CANPGLAGGLPYEQYF
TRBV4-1	CASSQEDGGPTLHYGYTF
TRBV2	CANRVEDGYTF
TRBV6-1	CASRPGTGGFYGYTF
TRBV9	CASSVVSGNGYTF
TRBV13	CASSPGQSSYEQYF
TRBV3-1	CASSRLAGGRETQYF
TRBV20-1	CAPSAPGDTEAFF
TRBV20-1	CSAREWQDEKLFF
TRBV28	CASVSGGLSQETQYF
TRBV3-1	CASSQVHEQFF
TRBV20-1	CSAVSGRGSGALNEQFF
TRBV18	CASSPWQVYNEQFF
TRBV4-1	CASSHRDRENTEAFF
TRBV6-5	CASSYSWLGGSPLHF
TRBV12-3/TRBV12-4	CASRLSGTSGGALFSSYNEQFF
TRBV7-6	CASSLGGGGGYNEQFF
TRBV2	CASMNKGDYGYTF
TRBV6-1	CASSSGQWETQYF
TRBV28	CASSSRQGMSHEQYF
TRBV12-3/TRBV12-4	CASSYQDRGTDTQYF
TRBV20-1	CSAPKGGGGYEQYF
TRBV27	CASSPRQGVVTEAFF
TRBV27	CASSPTGGPYGYTF